These 24 T cell receptor beta chains came from one sample sequenced in a study of T cells in Graves' hyperthyroidism and ophthalmopathy. The source material, RNA transcripts, was used to amplify TCR beta CDR3 regions. Primed by the HTBI set, a first-round RT-PCR was run on the TCR CDR3. TCRdb re-derived calls from the multiplex PCR reads in MiXCR, one entry per CDR3 protein. The data show approximately 610,000 distinct CDR3 sequences, with roughly 14% seen just once and about 4% held by the top ten. The sequenced sample consisted of blood. Every receptor here comes from a middle-aged woman with Graves' ophthalmopathy.

This clonotype was counted ten times or more. The chain links TRBV2 to TRBJ1-2; TRBD1 aligns across 8 bases. The junction had 5 bases not matched to a gene; V was cut back by 6 bases and J by 5 bases. The CDR3 is made up of 13 amino acids. Germline loops: CDR1 SNHLY, CDR2 FYNNEI. The CDR3 protein is CASRPGQEYGYTF. CDR3 sequence (DNA): TGTGCCAGCAGGCCGGGACAGGAGTATGGCTACACCTTC.

This clonotype was seen many times. This rearrangement joins TRBV28 to TRBJ2-7; TRBD2 is a possible D gene (6 bases). Trimming stripped 6 bases from V and 4 bases from J, with 13 bases between. This CDR3 is built from 13 residues. CDR1 is MDHEN, CDR2 SYDVKM, per germline. This CDR3 is CASRPGTSYEQYF. The CDR3 DNA reads as TGTGCCAGCAGACCCGGGACTTCTTACGAGCAGTACTTC.

V is TRBV5-1 and J is TRBJ2-7; D is perhaps TRBD2 (5 bases). Germline V gene sequence: CDR1 SGHRS, CDR2 YFSETQ. This CDR3 spans 13 amino acids. Trimming left V 3 bases short and J 2 bases short, with 9 bases between. The DNA of the CDR3 is TGCGCCAGCAGCTACGGGATACCCTACGAGCAGTACTTC. Amino acid sequence: CASSYGIPYEQYF. Using reference TRBV5-1 and TRBJ2-7 for the parts outside the CDR3, the full variable domain is KAGVTQTPRYLIKTRGQQVTLSCSPISGHRSVSWYQQTPGQGLQFLFEYFSETQRNKGNFPGRFSGRQFSNSRSEMNVSTLELGDSALYLCASSYGIPYEQYFGPGTRLTVT.

This clonotype has at least ten counts. The V gene is TRBV12-3 or TRBV12-4, the J gene TRBJ1-5; no firm D call. There are 14 residues in the CDR3. The V end was cut by 3 bases, the J end by 0 bases, with 6 bases between. DNA for the CDR3: TGTGCCAGCAGTTTTTCCGATAGCAATCAGCCCCAGCATTTT. This encodes CASSFSDSNQPQHF.

This clonotype was seen repeatedly, ten times or more. The chain uses TRBV6-1 and TRBJ1-5; TRBD1 is a possible D gene (6 bases). V was cut by 4 bases and J by 4 bases, with 11 bases left in between. The CDR3 runs to 14 residues. Germline V lookup: CDR1 MNHNS, CDR2 SASEGT. CDR3 sequence: CASSVLDRNQPQHF. The CDR3 DNA sequence: TGTGCCAGCAGTGTGTTGGACAGAAATCAGCCCCAGCATTTT.

The rearrangement links TRBV24-1 to TRBJ2-7; 7 nucleotides agree with TRBD1. J gave up 6 bases and V 12 bases, and 10 bases lay outside the gene matches. Looked up from germline, CDR1 is KGHDR and CDR2 is SFDVKD. CDR3 length: 12 residues. In nucleotides, the CDR3 is TGTGCCTCACAGGGGAATTCGGGCGAGCAGTACTTC. Its protein is CASQGNSGEQYF.

This clonotype was found many times. This rearrangement joins TRBV11-2 to TRBJ1-5; D is undetermined. CDR3 length: 15 residues. Deletions cut 0 bases from V and 2 bases from J, with 8 bases between. CDR1 is SGHAT, CDR2 FQNNGV, per germline. The CDR3 nucleotides are TGTGCCAGCAGCTTAGATTCTAGCGGCAATCAGCCCCAGCATTTT. Translation gives CASSLDSSGNQPQHF. The whole variable domain, filled in from reference TRBV11-2 and TRBJ1-5, reads EAGVAQSPRYKIIEKRQSVAFWCNPISGHATLYWYQQILGQGPKLLIQFQNNGVVDDSQLPKDRFSAERLKGVDSTLKIQPAKLEDSAVYLCASSLDSSGNQPQHFGDGTRLSIL.

The V and J genes are TRBV6-5 and TRBJ2-5, with D possibly being TRBD1 (6 bases). Germline V CDR1 and CDR2: MNHEY, SVGAGI. The CDR3 runs 15 residues. Trimming removed 0 bases at V and 3 bases at J, with 11 bases between. The CDR3 nucleotides are TGTGCCAGCAGTTACTCGACTCCAGGGGAAGAGACCCAGTACTTC. Translation gives CASSYSTPGEETQYF.

This clonotype was seen repeatedly, ten times or more. The V and J genes are TRBV5-1 and TRBJ2-7; possible D gene TRBD2, 5 bases. Germline V gives CDR1 SGHRS, CDR2 YFSETQ. Trimming left V 4 bases short and J 0 bases short, with 14 bases between. The CDR3 length is 15 residues. CDR3 sequence reads: CASSMSGGSSYEQYF. Here the CDR3 DNA reads TGCGCCAGCAGCATGAGCGGAGGAAGCTCCTACGAGCAGTACTTC.

The CDR3 spells CASSLPTASTGELFF. As DNA, the CDR3 is TGCGCCAGCAGCTTGCCGACCGCGAGCACCGGGGAGCTGTTTTTT. J is TRBJ2-2 and V is TRBV5-1, with no clear D. The germline V gene has CDR1 SGHRS and CDR2 YFSETQ. The germline V and J ends were trimmed by 1 base and 4 bases, with 11 bases remaining between them. This CDR3 is 15 amino acids long.

This clonotype was observed a handful of times. The rearrangement uses TRBV7-2 and TRBJ1-4, with unresolved D. Trimming took off 0 bases at V and 8 bases at J, with 7 bases between the two ends. This CDR3 is built from 13 residues. Germline values: CDR1 SGHTA, CDR2 FQGNSA. The CDR3 reads CASSLATGEKLFF. The CDR3 bases are TGTGCCAGCAGCTTAGCGACGGGGGAAAAACTGTTTTTT.

This clonotype was picked up a small number of times. The V and J genes are TRBV27 and TRBJ1-6; weak D call: TRBD1 (6 bases). The CDR3 sequence is 13 residues long. Germline V lookup: CDR1 MNHEY, CDR2 SMNVEV (reference sequence). V shed 10 bases and J shed 14 bases, with 21 bases lying between them. The CDR3 DNA reads as TGTGCCACCAATTTCCGGGGGGCAGGTACCCTCCACTTT. It yields the protein CATNFRGAGTLHF.

The genes are TRBV12-5 and TRBJ1-5, with unresolved D. The CDR3 contains 15 residues. CDR1 and CDR2 (germline): LGHNT, FRNRAP. V shed 0 bases and J shed 1 base, with 7 bases lying between them. CDR3 in DNA: TGTGCTAGTGGTTTGGTACCGGGGAGCAATCAGCCCCAGCATTTT. It yields the protein CASGLVPGSNQPQHF. The full variable domain, with the rest looked up from reference TRBV12-5 and TRBJ1-5, is DARVTQTPRHKVTEMGQEVTMRCQPILGHNTVFWYRQTMMQGLELLAYFRNRAPLDDSGMPKDRFSAEMPDATLATLKIQPSEPRDSAVYFCASGLVPGSNQPQHFGDGTRLSIL.

The chain has TRBV5-4 and TRBJ2-7; perhaps TRBD1 as D (7 bases). The CDR3 totals 14 residues. Germline CDR1 reads SGHNT; CDR2 reads YYREEE (reference sequence). V was trimmed by 0 bases and J by 6 bases, leaving 13 bases between them. CDR3 sequence reads: CASSLAGGILEQYF. The CDR3 DNA sequence: TGTGCCAGCAGCTTGGCAGGGGGGATCCTCGAGCAGTACTTC. Variable domain in full (rest from reference TRBV5-4 and TRBJ2-7): ETGVTQSPTHLIKTRGQQVTLRCSSQSGHNTVSWYQQALGQGPQFIFQYYREEENGRGNFPPRFSGLQFPNYSSELNVNALELDDSALYLCASSLAGGILEQYFGPGTRLTVT.

This clonotype was detected many times. The chain carries TRBV11-1 and TRBJ2-2; perhaps TRBD2 as D (5 bases). Looked up from germline, CDR1 is SGHAT and CDR2 is FQDESV (reference sequence). The CDR3 spans 16 residues. V lost 0 bases, J lost 4 bases, and 12 bases lay in between. The CDR3 sequence is CASSLAGGPSTGELFF. In DNA form, the CDR3 reads TGTGCCAGCAGCTTAGCAGGCGGGCCGAGCACCGGGGAGCTGTTTTTT.

V is TRBV11-2 and J is TRBJ1-1; 9 nucleotides line up with TRBD1. The CDR3 is 15 residues long. The trim removed 3 bases at V and 0 bases at J, leaving 2 bases unmatched. Germline lookup yields CDR1 SGHAT and CDR2 FQNNGV. This CDR3 reads CASSFGQGMNTEAFF. The CDR3, as DNA: TGTGCCAGCAGCTTCGGACAGGGGATGAACACTGAAGCTTTCTTT.

A word on this clonotype: A much bigger clone sits one base away, suggesting this may be a read error. This chain uses TRBV28 with TRBJ2-5, with D perhaps matching TRBD2 (6 bases). The ends were cut back, 6 bases at V and 4 bases at J, with 15 bases in the middle. CDR1 and CDR2 (germline): MDHEN, SYDVKM. CDR3 size: 14 residues. The CDR3 region has the DNA TGTGCCAGCAGACTCGGACCAGCGGGAGAGACCCAGTACTTC. This translates into CASRLGPAGETQYF.

This clonotype was seen repeatedly, ten times or more. The chain recombines TRBV6-5 with TRBJ1-2; no firm D call. The V end lost 8 bases, the J end lost 2 bases, and 6 bases lay between the germline ends. The germline V gene has CDR1 MNHEY and CDR2 SVGAGI. This CDR3 is built from 11 residues. CDR3 nucleotides: TGTGCCAGCGGCAACAACTATGGCTACACCTTC. Translated, it gives CASGNNYGYTF.

This clonotype was found many times. This chain connects TRBV12-3 or TRBV12-4 to TRBJ2-2; 8 bases are a match to TRBD1. The J segment lost 3 bases and the V segment lost 7 bases, leaving 7 bases of the junction unmatched. The CDR3 is 15 residues long. The CDR3 region has the DNA TGTGCCAGCACCCCAAACAGGGGGGACACCGGGGAGCTGTTTTTT. As protein: CASTPNRGDTGELFF.

This clonotype showed up just a few times. This chain links TRBV12-3 or TRBV12-4 with TRBJ1-3, with D unclear. The V end lost 7 bases, the J end lost 0 bases, and 7 bases lay between the germline ends. The CDR3 totals 13 residues. This CDR3 is CASNRPSGNTIYF. The CDR3 DNA follows: TGTGCCAGCAATAGACCCTCTGGAAACACCATATATTTT.

The table lists this clonotype with many counts. This chain links TRBV28 with TRBJ2-7; 11 nucleotides line up with TRBD2. The germline CDR1 and CDR2 sequences are MDHEN and SYDVKM. The trim removed 9 bases at V and 3 bases at J, leaving 7 bases unmatched. The CDR3 loop spans 14 amino acids. The CDR3 bases are TGTGCCAGTGGAACTAGCGGGAGAGGCTACGAGCAGTACTTC. It specifies CASGTSGRGYEQYF.

In its sample, this clonotype was seen once. The genes are TRBV19 and TRBJ1-1, with D perhaps TRBD1 (6 bases). Trimming shortened V by 5 bases and J by 3 bases, and 13 bases separated the two germline ends. This CDR3 spans 14 amino acids. Germline loops: CDR1 LNHDA, CDR2 SQIVND (reference sequence). Here the CDR3 reads CASSSPGQHTEAFF. The CDR3 nucleotides are TGTGCCAGTAGTTCACCGGGACAACACACTGAAGCTTTCTTT.

This clonotype occurred many times. This sequence joins TRBV7-9 and TRBJ1-3; no clear D gene. The germline V gene encodes CDR1 SEHNR and CDR2 FQNEAQ (reference sequence). The CDR3 is made up of 17 amino acids. V lost 5 bases and J 4 bases, leaving 21 bases between the germline ends. CDR3 loop: CASSPTFLQVVGNTIYF. CDR3 in DNA: TGTGCCAGCAGCCCAACGTTTCTGCAGGTAGTAGGAAACACCATATATTTT.

This clonotype was recorded at least ten times. The gene calls are TRBV19 and TRBJ2-7, with a possible D match to TRBD1 (6 bases). The CDR3 totals 13 residues. Germline V CDR1 and CDR2: LNHDA, SQIVND (reference sequence). V was pared by 6 bases and J by 2 bases, with 11 bases between. The CDR3 reads CASSTDSTYEQYF. CDR3 nucleotides: TGTGCCAGTAGCACGGACAGTACCTACGAGCAGTACTTC.